This passage covers 4 T cell receptor beta chains from one sample sequenced in a study of cytomegalovirus exposure and HLA in healthy donors. Amplification used 60 Vbeta primers and 13 Jbeta primers. Data came from immunoSEQ multiplex PCR; TCRdb stores just in-frame clones and leaves some out. Among some 70,000 clones, about 61% were seen once, and the ten largest hold over 2.5%. The specimen sequenced was PBMCs. Source of these receptors: a woman in her 50s in good health and CMV-seronegative.

This clone was seen just once. Germline and junction disagree at one end, which may indicate a read error. The chain links TRBV7-7 to TRBJ2-2; no clear D. The germline gives CDR1 SSHAT, CDR2 FNYEAQ (reference sequence). CDR3 size: 14 residues. CDR3 amino acids: CASSLGATAGELFF. For the CDR3, the DNA is TGTGCTAGCAGCTTAGGCGCAACCGCCGGGGAGCTGTTTTTT.

This chain uses TRBV5-1 with TRBJ2-1; the match to TRBD2 covers 13 bases. The CDR3 has 17 amino acids. V trimming: 4 bases; J trimming: 2 bases; junction bases outside the gene matches: 6. Germline V gene data show CDR1 as SGHRS and CDR2 as YFSETQ. CDR3 bases: TGCGCCAGCAGCCACGGACTAGCGGGAGTGGCCTACAATGAGCAGTTCTTC. Amino acid sequence: CASSHGLAGVAYNEQFF.

The genes are TRBV7-9 and TRBJ1-1; D not certain. CDR3 size: 15 residues. Trimming stripped 0 bases from V and 3 bases from J, with 11 bases between. CDR1 is SEHNR and CDR2 is FQNEAQ in the germline V gene (reference sequence). The DNA of the CDR3 is TGTGCCAGCAGCTTAGCCTACCTATTGGACACTGAAGCTTTCTTT. This gives the protein CASSLAYLLDTEAFF. Full variable domain (outside the CDR3, taken from reference TRBV7-9 and TRBJ1-1): DTGVSQNPRHKITKRGQNVTFRCDPISEHNRLYWYRQTLGQGPEFLTYFQNEAQLEKSRLLSDRFSAERPKGSFSTLEIQRTEQGDSAMYLCASSLAYLLDTEAFFGQGTRLTVV.

The V gene is TRBV21-1, the J gene TRBJ2-7; TRBD2 is the table's D call, not checked against the DNA. TRBV21-1 is a recognized pseudogene. The CDR3 totals 17 residues. Written as DNA, the CDR3 is TGTGCCAGCAGCTCGGACGGAGGGGACGTCGAATCCTACGAGCAGTACTTC. It yields the protein CASSSDGGDVESYEQYF.